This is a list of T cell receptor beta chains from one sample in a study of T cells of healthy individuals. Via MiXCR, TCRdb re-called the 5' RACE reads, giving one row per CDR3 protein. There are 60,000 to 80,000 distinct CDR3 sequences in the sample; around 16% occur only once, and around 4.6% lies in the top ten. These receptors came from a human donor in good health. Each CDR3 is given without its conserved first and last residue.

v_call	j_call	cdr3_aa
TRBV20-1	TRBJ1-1	SARVGRGRWNTEAF
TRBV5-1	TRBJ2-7	ASSPDREGYEQY
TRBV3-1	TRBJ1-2	ASSQGEGVYT
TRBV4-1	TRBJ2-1	ASSQSPPGQATYNEQF
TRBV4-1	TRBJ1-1	ASSQYNRAEAF
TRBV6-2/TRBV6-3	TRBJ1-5	ASSPGQIGQPQH
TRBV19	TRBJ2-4	ASSAPDLAKNIQY
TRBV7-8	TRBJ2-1	ASSPELGTYNEQF
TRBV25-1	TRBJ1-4	ASRDRVYEKLF
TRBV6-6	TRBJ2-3	ASSYGSQRADTQY
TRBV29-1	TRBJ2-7	SVGREQGTEQY
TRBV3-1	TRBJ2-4	ASSQDVPEVLAKNIQY
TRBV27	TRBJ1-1	ASSSHTILPGQSNTEAF
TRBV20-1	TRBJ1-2	SARVGESYGYT
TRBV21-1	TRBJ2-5	ASSKNPGQGMKETQY